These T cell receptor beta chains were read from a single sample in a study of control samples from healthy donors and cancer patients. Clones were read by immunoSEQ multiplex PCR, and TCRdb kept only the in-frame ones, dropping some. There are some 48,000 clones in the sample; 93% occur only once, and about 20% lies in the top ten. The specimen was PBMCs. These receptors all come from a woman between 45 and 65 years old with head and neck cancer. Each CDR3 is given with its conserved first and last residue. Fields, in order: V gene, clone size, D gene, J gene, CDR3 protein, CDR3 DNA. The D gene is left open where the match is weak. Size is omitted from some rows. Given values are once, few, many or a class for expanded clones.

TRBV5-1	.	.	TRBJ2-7	CASSLSYRGETYEQYF	TGCGCCAGCAGCTTGAGCTATCGCGGGGAGACCTACGAGCAGTACTTC
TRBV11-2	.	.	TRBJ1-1	CASSLVNQGTEAFF	TGTGCCAGCAGCTTAGTCAATCAGGGAACTGAAGCTTTCTTT
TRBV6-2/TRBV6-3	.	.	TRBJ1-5	CASSPDFSPGRPQHF	TGTGCCAGCAGCCCAGATTTCTCGCCGGGGAGGCCCCAGCATTTT
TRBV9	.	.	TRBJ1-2	CASSVGTVGVYGYTF	TGTGCCAGCAGCGTAGGTACGGTAGGGGTCTATGGCTACACCTTC
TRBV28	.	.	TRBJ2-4	CASMGHIAKNIQYF	TGTGCCAGCATGGGGCACATAGCCAAAAACATTCAGTACTTC
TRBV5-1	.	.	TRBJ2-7	CASSLQQSSYEQYF	TGCGCCAGCAGCTTGCAGCAGAGCTCCTACGAGCAGTACTTC
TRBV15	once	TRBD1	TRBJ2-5	CATSSAPGTGHMQTQYF	TGTGCCACCAGCAGCGCCCCCGGGACAGGGCATATGCAGACCCAGTACTTC
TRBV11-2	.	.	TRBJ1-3	CASSMDSSSGNTIYF	TGTGCCAGCAGCATGGACAGTTCCTCTGGAAACACCATATATTTT
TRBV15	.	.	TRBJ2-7	CATSRQGRYEQYF	TGTGCCACCAGCAGACAGGGCCGCTACGAGCAGTACTTC
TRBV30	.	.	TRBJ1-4	CAWRDYGLGEKLFF	TGTGCCTGGAGGGATTACGGGCTTGGAGAAAAACTGTTTTTT
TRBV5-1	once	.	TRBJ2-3	CASSSWGTDTQYF	TGCGCCAGCAGCTCTTGGGGCACAGATACGCAGTATTTT
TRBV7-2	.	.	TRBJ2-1	CASSPWGPHNEQFF	TGTGCCAGCAGCCCCTGGGGGCCTCACAATGAGCAGTTCTTC
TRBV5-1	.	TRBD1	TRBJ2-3	CASSQGAEDTQYF	TGCGCCAGCAGCCAGGGGGCTGAAGATACGCAGTATTTT
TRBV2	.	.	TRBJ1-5	CASSDGRSNQPQHF	TGTGCCAGCAGCGACGGTAGGAGCAATCAGCCCCAGCATTTT
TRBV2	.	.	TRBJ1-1	CASRPTGPSNTEAFF	TGTGCCAGCAGGCCGACCGGGCCCTCGAACACTGAAGCTTTCTTT
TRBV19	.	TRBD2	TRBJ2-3	CASSSGLGRTDTQYF	TGTGCCAGTAGTTCCGGACTAGGAAGGACAGATACGCAGTATTTT
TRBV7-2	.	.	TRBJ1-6	CASSLVPGNSPLHF	TGTGCCAGCAGCTTAGTACCGGGAAATTCACCCCTCCACTTT
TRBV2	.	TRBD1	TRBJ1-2	CATSLAPGGAGGYTF	TGTGCCACCTCCCTCGCCCCAGGGGGCGCGGGAGGCTACACCTTC
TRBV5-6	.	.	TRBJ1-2	CASSLGLLNYGYTF	TGTGCCAGCAGCTTGGGACTCCTAAACTATGGCTACACCTTC
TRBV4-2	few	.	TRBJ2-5	CASSLDSVGTQYF	TGTGCCAGCAGCCTAGACAGCGTCGGGACCCAGTACTTC
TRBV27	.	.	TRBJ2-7	CASSSLNSYEQYF	TGTGCCAGCAGTTCCCTAAACTCCTACGAGCAGTACTTC
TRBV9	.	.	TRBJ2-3	CAGSVGDTQYF	TGTGCCGGCAGCGTTGGAGATACGCAGTATTTT
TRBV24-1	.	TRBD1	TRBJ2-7	CATSDSQGAGEQYF	TGTGCCACCAGTGATTCCCAGGGGGCTGGCGAGCAGTACTTC
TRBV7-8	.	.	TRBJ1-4	CASSLTATNEKLFF	TGTGCCAGCAGCTTAACCGCAACTAATGAAAAACTGTTTTTT
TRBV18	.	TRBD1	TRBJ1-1	CASSLTGRETYFSNTEAFF	TGTGCCAGCTCATTGACAGGGCGGGAGACTTACTTTTCGAACACTGAAGCTTTCTTT
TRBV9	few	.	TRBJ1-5	CASGEVNQPQHF	TGTGCCAGCGGGGAAGTTAATCAGCCCCAGCATTTT
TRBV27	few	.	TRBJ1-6	CASSLYRGRDSPLHF	TGTGCCAGCAGTTTATACCGGGGCAGGGACTCACCCCTCCACTTT
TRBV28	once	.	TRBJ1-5	CASQRLAAQPQHF	TGTGCCAGCCAACGCTTGGCGGCTCAGCCCCAGCATTTT
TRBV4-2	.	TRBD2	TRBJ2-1	CASSFSSGGGHNEQFF	TGTGCCAGCAGCTTTAGTAGCGGGGGGGGCCACAATGAGCAGTTCTTC
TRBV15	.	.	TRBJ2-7	CATRIGAGNSYEQYF	TGTGCCACGAGGATTGGGGCGGGTAATTCCTACGAGCAGTACTTC
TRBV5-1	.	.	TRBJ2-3	CASSFVTGGTDTQYF	TGCGCCAGCAGCTTCGTAACGGGGGGCACAGATACGCAGTATTTT
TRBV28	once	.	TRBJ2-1	CASSLYQGGHNEQFF	TGTGCCAGCAGTTTGTATCAGGGCGGCCACAATGAGCAGTTCTTC
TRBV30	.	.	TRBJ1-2	CAWSKGDNYGYTF	TGTGCCTGGAGTAAGGGGGATAACTATGGCTACACCTTC